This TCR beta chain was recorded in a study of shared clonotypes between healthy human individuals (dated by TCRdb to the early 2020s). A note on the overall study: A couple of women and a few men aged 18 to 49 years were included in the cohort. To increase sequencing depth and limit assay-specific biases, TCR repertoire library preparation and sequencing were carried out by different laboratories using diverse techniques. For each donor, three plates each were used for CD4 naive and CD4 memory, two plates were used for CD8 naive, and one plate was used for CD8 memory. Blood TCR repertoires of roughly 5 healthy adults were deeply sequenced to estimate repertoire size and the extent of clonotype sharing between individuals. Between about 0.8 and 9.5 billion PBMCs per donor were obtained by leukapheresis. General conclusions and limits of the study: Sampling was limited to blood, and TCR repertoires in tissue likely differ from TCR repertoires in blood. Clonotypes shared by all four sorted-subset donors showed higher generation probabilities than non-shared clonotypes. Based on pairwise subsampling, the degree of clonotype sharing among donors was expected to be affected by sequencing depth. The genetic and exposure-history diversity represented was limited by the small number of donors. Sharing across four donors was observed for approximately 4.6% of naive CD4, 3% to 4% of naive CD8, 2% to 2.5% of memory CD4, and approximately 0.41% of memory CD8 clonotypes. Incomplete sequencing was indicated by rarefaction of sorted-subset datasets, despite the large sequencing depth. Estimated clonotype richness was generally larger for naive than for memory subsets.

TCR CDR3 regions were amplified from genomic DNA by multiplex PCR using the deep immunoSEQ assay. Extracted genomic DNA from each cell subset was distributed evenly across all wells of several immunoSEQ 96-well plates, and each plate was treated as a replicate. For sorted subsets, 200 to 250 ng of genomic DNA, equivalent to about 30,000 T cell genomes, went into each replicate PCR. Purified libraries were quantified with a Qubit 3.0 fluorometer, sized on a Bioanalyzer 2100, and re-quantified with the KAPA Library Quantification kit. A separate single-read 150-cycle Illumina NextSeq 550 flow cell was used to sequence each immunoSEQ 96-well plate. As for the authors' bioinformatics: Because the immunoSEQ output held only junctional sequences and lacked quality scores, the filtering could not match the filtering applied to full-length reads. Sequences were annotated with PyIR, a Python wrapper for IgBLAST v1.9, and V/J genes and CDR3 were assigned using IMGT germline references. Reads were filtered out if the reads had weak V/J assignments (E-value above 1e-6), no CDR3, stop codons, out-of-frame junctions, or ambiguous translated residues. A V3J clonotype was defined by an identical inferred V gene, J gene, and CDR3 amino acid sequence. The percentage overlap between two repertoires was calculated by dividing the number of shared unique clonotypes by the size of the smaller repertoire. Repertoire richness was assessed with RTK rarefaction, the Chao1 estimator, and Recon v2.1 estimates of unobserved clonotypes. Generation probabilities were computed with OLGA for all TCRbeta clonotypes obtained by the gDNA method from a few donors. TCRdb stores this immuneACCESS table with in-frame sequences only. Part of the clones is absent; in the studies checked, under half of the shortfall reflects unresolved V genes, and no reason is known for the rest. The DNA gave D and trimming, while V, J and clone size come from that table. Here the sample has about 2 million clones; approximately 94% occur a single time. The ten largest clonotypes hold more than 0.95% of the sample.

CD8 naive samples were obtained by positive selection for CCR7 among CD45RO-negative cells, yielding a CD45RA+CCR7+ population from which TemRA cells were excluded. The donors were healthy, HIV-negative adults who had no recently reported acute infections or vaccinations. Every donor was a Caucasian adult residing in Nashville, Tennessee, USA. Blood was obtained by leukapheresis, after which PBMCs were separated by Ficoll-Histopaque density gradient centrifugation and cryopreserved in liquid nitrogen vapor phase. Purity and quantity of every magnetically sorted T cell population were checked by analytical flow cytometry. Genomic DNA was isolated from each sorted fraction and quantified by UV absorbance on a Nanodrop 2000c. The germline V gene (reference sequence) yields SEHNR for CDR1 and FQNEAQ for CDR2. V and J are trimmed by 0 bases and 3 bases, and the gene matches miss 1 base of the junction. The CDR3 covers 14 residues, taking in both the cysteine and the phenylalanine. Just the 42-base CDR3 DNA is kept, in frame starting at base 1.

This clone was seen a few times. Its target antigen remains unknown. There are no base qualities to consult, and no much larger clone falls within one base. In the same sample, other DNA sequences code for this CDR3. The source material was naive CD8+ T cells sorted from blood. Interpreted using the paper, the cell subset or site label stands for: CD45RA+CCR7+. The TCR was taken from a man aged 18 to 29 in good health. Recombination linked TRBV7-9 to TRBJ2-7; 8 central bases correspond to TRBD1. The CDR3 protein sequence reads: CASSLAGQDYEQYF. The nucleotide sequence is TGTGCCAGCAGCTTAGCGGGACAGGACTACGAGCAGTACTTC.